The present entry profiles one TCR beta chain with its context. Its antigen is still unknown. This sample stems from a study of shared clonotypes between healthy human individuals. Generated by immunoSEQ multiplex PCR, the TCRdb table keeps only in-frame clones and is missing some. The sample records 550,000 to 700,000 clones, more than 70% being singletons. Study conclusions and caveats: Roughly 5% of naive CD4 clonotypes were common to a few donors.

The CDR3 loop spans 15 amino acids. Trimming took 5 bases from V and 6 from J; bases not matched to a gene: 8. Germline CDR1 and CDR2: SEHNR and FQNEAQ (reference sequence). The source is a woman under 40 in good health. Sequenced input: memory CD4+ T cells sorted from blood. Documented subset: CD45RA-negative fraction. This rearrangement joins TRBV7-9 to TRBJ2-1; 9 nucleotides line up with TRBD2. The CDR3 bases are TGTGCCAGCAGCACTCTAGCGGGATCAACCAATGAGCAGTTCTTC. It codes for CASSTLAGSTNEQFF.